This T cell receptor beta chain came from a study of monozygotic twins with inflammatory bowel disease. The V gene's germline CDR1 is DFQATT and CDR2 SNEGSKA (reference sequence). The CDR3 length is 13 residues. Study-wide results and limits: It was not supported that a single strong signal or clonotype was associated with IBD. The inverse Simpson measure of TCRbeta diversity was lower in IBD patients than in healthy co-twins. Especially where disease activity was present, IBD patients had fewer clonotypes in common with others than healthy twins did.

A note on this clonotype: Its target is not known.

UMIs were attached via template switching, each with a 6-nucleotide sample barcode. TCRdb reprocessed the 5' RACE reads and stores each CDR3 protein as one record, lacking DNA. The sample has some 150,000 distinct CDR3 sequences. This TCR came from a human donor with ulcerative colitis or Crohn's disease, or a healthy co-twin of an affected twin (not recorded which). Input material: blood. The chain carries TRBV20-1 and TRBJ1-2; TCRdb calls TRBD1, which cannot be checked without DNA. The CDR3 sequence is CSAGTGAWDGYTF.